This TCR beta chain was retrieved from a study of T cell responses to AZD1222 COVID-19 vaccine. Study results and limitations: It was only after the peak T cell response that any repertoires were sampled. Spike-specific TCR breadth and depth were elevated following two AZD1222 doses. Researchers report vaccine-associated CD4 TCRs spanning spike, with dominance at 160-218 and 743-854.

V shed 5 bases, J shed 2 bases, and the junction held 10 bases outside the gene matches. This CDR3 is 17 amino acids long. Germline V gene lookup returns CDR1 LNHDA and CDR2 SQIVND (reference sequence). About this clone: Its specificity is not known.

The data were produced by immunoSEQ multiplex PCR, yet TCRdb's version contains in-frame clones alone and is incomplete. The sample holds some 200,000 clones, approximately 89% seen once. This chain links TRBV19 with TRBJ1-5; TRBD1 agrees at 9 bases. The TCR comes from an adult who received the AZD1222 COVID-19 vaccine. The source material was peripheral blood, sampled 28 days after the second AZD1222 dose. CDR3 loop: CASSSPLRDRGNQPQHF. The CDR3 bases are TGTGCCAGTAGTTCTCCTCTCCGGGACAGGGGCAATCAGCCCCAGCATTTT.